The entry below describes one T cell receptor (beta chain). This clone was detected a few times. This receptor's antigen is unknown. Base quality data are lacking; no much larger clone is found one base away. The CDR3 spans 12 residues, from the cysteine through the phenylalanine. The CDR3 DNA has 36 bases and is translated from base 1. As encoded in the germline V gene (reference sequence), CDR1 is MNHEY while CDR2 is SMNVEV. The trim is 3 bases for V and 2 bases for J, with a gap of 2 bases between the germline ends. These data belong to a study of shared clonotypes between healthy human individuals (dated by TCRdb to 2018 to 2021). Regarding the study in general: The cohort included three men and a couple of women between 18 and 49 years of age. For each donor, CD4 naive and CD4 memory were each run on three plates, CD8 naive on two plates, and CD8 memory on one plate. To estimate repertoire size and how much clonotypes are shared between individuals, the study performed deep sequencing of blood TCR repertoires from a few healthy adults. Different laboratories and diverse techniques were used to prepare libraries and sequence TCR repertoires, to increase sequencing depth and limit assay-specific biases. Per donor, leukapheresis produced somewhere between about 0.94 and 9.5 billion PBMCs.

Donors were healthy HIV-negative adults with no recently reported acute infections or vaccinations. Only Caucasian adults living in Nashville, Tennessee, USA were represented among the donors. CD4+ T cells were enriched through magnetic negative selection, after which naive cells were positively selected on CD45RA and the remaining negative fraction served as the memory subset. After blood collection by leukapheresis, PBMCs were isolated using Ficoll-Histopaque density gradient centrifugation and then cryopreserved in the vapor phase of liquid nitrogen. Analytical flow cytometry was used to check the purity and quantity of each magnetically sorted T cell population. Each sorted fraction had its genomic DNA isolated and then quantified by UV absorbance on a Nanodrop 2000c. TCR CDR3 regions were amplified from genomic DNA by multiplex PCR using the deep immunoSEQ assay. Genomic DNA extracted from each cell subset was distributed evenly over all wells of several immunoSEQ 96-well plates, and each plate served as one replicate. For sorted subsets, 150 to 200 ng genomic DNA, equal to 30,000 or so T cell genomes, was loaded into each replicate PCR. Purified libraries were measured with a Qubit 3.0 fluorometer, size-checked on a Bioanalyzer 2100, and measured again with the KAPA Library Quantification kit. Each immunoSEQ 96-well plate was sequenced on its own single-read 150-cycle Illumina NextSeq 550 flow cell. The original pipeline was this. Because the immunoSEQ output held only junctional sequences and lacked quality scores, the filtering could not match the filtering applied to full-length reads. Sequences were annotated with PyIR, a Python wrapper for IgBLAST v1.9, using IMGT germline references to assign V/J genes and CDR3. Reads were filtered out if the reads had weak V/J assignments (E-value above 1e-6), no CDR3, stop codons, out-of-frame junctions, or ambiguous translated residues. V3J clonotypes were defined as sequences sharing the same inferred V gene, J gene, and CDR3 amino acid sequence. Percentage overlap between repertoires was calculated by dividing the number of shared unique clonotypes by the size of the smaller repertoire. Repertoire richness was assessed with RTK rarefaction, the Chao1 estimator, and Recon v2.1 estimates of unobserved clonotypes. OLGA was used to compute generation probabilities for all TCRbeta clonotypes that the gDNA method yielded from a handful of donors. TCRdb retrieved this table from immuneACCESS and kept in-frame rearrangements only. Not all clones are present; in checked studies, unresolved V genes account for under half, and no reason is known for the remainder. D and trimming were read from the DNA, whereas the V and J calls and clone size are those reported in that table. This sample comprises 1 million to 1.3 million clones, around 82% of them detected only once. The top ten clonotypes cover roughly 0.57% of the sample.

Results and caveats for the whole study, not just this receptor: Because the study included a small number of donors, the genetic and exposure-history diversity represented was limited. When four donors were compared, the shared fraction of clonotypes was about 5.5% for naive CD4, 3.5% for naive CD8, 2.3% for memory CD4, and less than 0.45% for memory CD8. Clonotypes shared by all four sorted-subset donors showed higher generation probabilities than non-shared clonotypes. Sampling was restricted to blood, and TCR repertoires in tissues likely differ from the TCR repertoires found in blood. Pairwise subsampling led to the expectation that sequencing depth would affect the degree of clonotype sharing among donors. Rarefaction of sorted-subset datasets indicated incomplete sequencing despite the large sequencing depth. Larger estimated clonotype richness was generally found for naive subsets than for memory subsets.

This chain joins TRBV27 to TRBJ1-5; there is no confident call for the D gene. This sequence originates from a young man in good health. Some clones in this sample may be carry-over from other donors' samples. Sequencing was done on a sample of memory CD4+ T cells from PBMCs. Read against the paper, the sample's cell subset or site label means: CD45RA-negative fraction. The CDR3 is CASSFRNQPQHF. The nucleotide sequence is TGTGCCAGCAGTTTCCGCAATCAGCCCCAGCATTTT.